The source of this T cell receptor (beta chain) is a study of blood T cell repertoires in COVID-19. Overall study: The origin of the acute and convalescent COVID-19 samples was the United States, Italy and Spain. PBMCs, B-cell-depleted T cells, or T cells were the source of the cDNA or gDNA that made up the material.

Profiling relied on immunoSEQ multiplex PCR, and the TCRdb table lists in-frame clones only, not all of them. The sample has approximately 97,000 clones; about 87% are singletons. The germline V gene has CDR1 MDHEN and CDR2 SYDVKM. Trimming took 5 bases from V and 6 from J, leaving 8 bases between them. The CDR3 covers 11 residues. This chain uses TRBV28 with TRBJ2-7; D unclear. The receptor's source is a human donor in a cohort sampled during active COVID-19. Sequencing was performed on peripheral blood. The chain's CDR3 is CASSHRVEQYF. CDR3 in DNA: TGTGCCAGCAGTCACCGGGTCGAGCAGTACTTC. The entire variable domain, with the rest obtained from reference TRBV28 and TRBJ2-7, is as follows: DVKVTQSSRYLVKRTGEKVFLECVQDMDHENMFWYRQDPGLGLRLIYFSYDVKMKEKGDIPEGYSVSREKKERFSLILESASTNQTSMYLCASSHRVEQYFGPGTRLTVT.